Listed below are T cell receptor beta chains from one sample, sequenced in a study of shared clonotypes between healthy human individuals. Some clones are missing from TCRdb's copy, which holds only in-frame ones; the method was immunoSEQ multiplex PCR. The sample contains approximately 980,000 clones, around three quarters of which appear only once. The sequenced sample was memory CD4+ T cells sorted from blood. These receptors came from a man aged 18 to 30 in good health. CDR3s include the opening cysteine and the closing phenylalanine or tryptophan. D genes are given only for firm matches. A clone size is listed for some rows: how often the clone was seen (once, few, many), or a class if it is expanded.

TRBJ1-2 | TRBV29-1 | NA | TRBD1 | TGCAGCGTTATCCCAGGGGGCAGGGAGCGTGGCTACACCTTC | CSVIPGGRERGYTF
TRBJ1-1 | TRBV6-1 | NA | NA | TGTGCCAGCAGTGAAAGGGCAGCGGGGGGAATTTACACTGAAGCTTTCTTT | CASSERAAGGIYTEAFF
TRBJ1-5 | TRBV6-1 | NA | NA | TGTGCCAGCAGTCCCGGACAAAGTAGCAATCAGCCCCAGCATTTT | CASSPGQSSNQPQHF
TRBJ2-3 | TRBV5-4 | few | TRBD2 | TGTGCCAGCACCCCTGGGTGGGGGACTAGCGTGACAGATACGCAGTATTTT | CASTPGWGTSVTDTQYF
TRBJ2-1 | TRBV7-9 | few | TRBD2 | TGTGCCGGGGGGGAGCAGTACAATGAGCAGTTCTTC | CAGGEQYNEQFF
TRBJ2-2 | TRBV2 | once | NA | TGTGCCAGCAGCTACAGGAACACCGGGGAGCTGTTTTTT | CASSYRNTGELFF
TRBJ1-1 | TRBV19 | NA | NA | TGTGCCAGTAGCCATTCCAGGGTATTGAACACTGAAGCTTTCTTT | CASSHSRVLNTEAFF
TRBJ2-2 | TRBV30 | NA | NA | TGTGCCTGGAGTCCGACGGGCTGGGGGGACCCTACGATCACCGGGGAGCTGTTTTTT | CAWSPTGWGDPTITGELFF
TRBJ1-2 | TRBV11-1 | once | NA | TGTGCCAGCAGCTTAGGACCCTGGGGTGGCTACACCTTC | CASSLGPWGGYTF
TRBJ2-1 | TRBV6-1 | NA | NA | TGTGCCAGCAGTGAAGGGAGTTTCCTACTTAATGAGCAGTTCTTC | CASSEGSFLLNEQFF
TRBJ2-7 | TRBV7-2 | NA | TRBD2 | TGTGCCAGCAGCTTAGTGACTAGCGGGAACTACGAGCAGTACTTC | CASSLVTSGNYEQYF
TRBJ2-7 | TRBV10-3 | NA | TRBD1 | TGTGCCATCAGTCGTGGACAGGGAGCGTACGAGCAGTACTTC | CAISRGQGAYEQYF
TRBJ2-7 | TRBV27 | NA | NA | TGTGCCAGCAGTTTGGGGGAGCAGTACTTC | CASSLGEQYF
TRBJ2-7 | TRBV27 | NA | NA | TGTGCCAGCAGTGCCCAGGGGGGGATTTTGGCCGAGCAGTACTTC | CASSAQGGILAEQYF
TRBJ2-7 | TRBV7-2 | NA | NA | TGTGCCAGCAGCTCCCCCGGGTTGGCCTACGAGCAGTACTTC | CASSSPGLAYEQYF
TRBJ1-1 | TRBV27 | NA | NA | TGTGCCAGCAGGGGTGGTGGGGCTCTGAACCCGAACACTGAAGCTTTCTTT | CASRGGGALNPNTEAFF
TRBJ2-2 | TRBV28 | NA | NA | TGTGCCAGCCTCAGGGACCCCGGGGAGCTGTTTTTT | CASLRDPGELFF
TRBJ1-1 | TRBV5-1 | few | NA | TGCGCCAGCAGCGCAACGAGGGTTGGGAACACTGAAGCTTTCTTT | CASSATRVGNTEAFF
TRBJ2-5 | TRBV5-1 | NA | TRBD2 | TGCGCCAGCAGCTATTTAGCGGGGGCAGTAAGGGAGACCCAGTACTTC | CASSYLAGAVRETQYF
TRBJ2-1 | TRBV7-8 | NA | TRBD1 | TGTGCCAGCAGCTCTCGACAGGGATCCTACAATGAGCAGTTCTTC | CASSSRQGSYNEQFF
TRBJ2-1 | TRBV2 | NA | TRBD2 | TGTGCCAGCAGGGGACTAGCGGGAGTCAATGAGCAGTTCTTC | CASRGLAGVNEQFF
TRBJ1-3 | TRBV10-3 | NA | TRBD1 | TGTGCCATCAGTGAGTCCCGGGACAGGGGCCCGGACACCATATATTTT | CAISESRDRGPDTIYF
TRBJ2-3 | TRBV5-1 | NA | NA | TGCGCCAGCAGCTTGAACGGACCCCCCAGAGATACGCAGTATTTT | CASSLNGPPRDTQYF
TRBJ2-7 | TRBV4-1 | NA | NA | TGCGCCAGCAGCCAAGAAGGCGGCTACGAGCAGTACTTC | CASSQEGGYEQYF
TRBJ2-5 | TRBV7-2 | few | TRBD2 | TGTGCCAGCAGCTTCTCTAGCGGAGGAGAGACCCAGTACTTC | CASSFSSGGETQYF
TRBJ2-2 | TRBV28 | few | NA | TGTGCCAGCAGGACAGGTCGCACCGGGGAGCTGTTTTTT | CASRTGRTGELFF
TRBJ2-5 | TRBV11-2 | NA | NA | TGTGCCAGCAGCTTAGAGAGGGTTCTGGAGACCCAGTACTTC | CASSLERVLETQYF
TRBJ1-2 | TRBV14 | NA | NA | TGTGCCAGCAGCCAAGTCGGGCTACCGGGACGGTCGAACTATGGCTACACCTTC | CASSQVGLPGRSNYGYTF
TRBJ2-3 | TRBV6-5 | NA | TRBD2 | TGTGCCAGCAGTTGGTCCGGACTAGCGGGAGGAGATACGCAGTATTTT | CASSWSGLAGGDTQYF
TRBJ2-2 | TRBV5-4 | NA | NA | TGTGCCAGCAGCTTGGATCAGAACACCGGGGAGCTGTTTTTT | CASSLDQNTGELFF
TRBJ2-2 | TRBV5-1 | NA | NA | TGCGCCAGCAGCTCGAATACAGTGAACACCGGGGAGCTGTTTTTT | CASSSNTVNTGELFF
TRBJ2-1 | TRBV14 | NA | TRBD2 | TGTGCCAGCAGCCGCGGGAGCGGGAGGGCCACTGAGCAGTTCTTC | CASSRGSGRATEQFF
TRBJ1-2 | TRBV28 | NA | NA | TGTGCCAGCACCAGGGACCCCTTATCTCTTTTAGGCTACACCTTC | CASTRDPLSLLGYTF